Listed here are 23 T cell receptor beta chains from one sample, sequenced in a study of blood T cell repertoires in COVID-19. Sequenced by immunoSEQ multiplex PCR; TCRdb stores in-frame clones only, minus some. The sample has approximately 50,000 clones; more than 80% are singletons. The material sequenced was peripheral blood. Receptor source: a man aged 60 to 69 with acute or convalescent COVID-19.

The chain links TRBV5-1 to TRBJ2-1; 12 bases line up with TRBD2. There are 15 residues in the CDR3. Germline V gene lookup returns CDR1 SGHRS and CDR2 YFSETQ. V shed 5 bases, J shed 4 bases, and the junction held 4 bases outside the gene matches. Written as DNA, the CDR3 is TGCGCCAGCAGTCGGACTAGCGGGACGTACAATGAGCAGTTCTTC. This codes for CASSRTSGTYNEQFF.

The V and J genes are TRBV5-1 and TRBJ2-1, with D maybe TRBD1 (6 bases). The CDR3 runs to 15 residues. CDR1 and CDR2 (germline): SGHRS, YFSETQ. The V and J ends lost 3 bases and 5 bases respectively, with 15 bases between them. CDR3 coding DNA: TGCGCCAGCAGCTCGATCAGGGGTCCCGACAATGAGCAGTTCTTC. Translated: CASSSIRGPDNEQFF.

The V call is TRBV5-1, the J call TRBJ2-7; a possible D gene is TRBD1 (8 bases). This CDR3 comprises 15 residues. The V end was cut by 3 bases, the J end by 3 bases, with 16 bases between. Germline assignment: CDR1 SGHRS and CDR2 YFSETQ. CDR3 nucleotide sequence: TGCGCCAGCAGCTCAAACACAGGGGGGGTCTACGAGCAGTACTTC. It yields the protein CASSSNTGGVYEQYF.

The chain uses TRBV11-2 and TRBJ2-7; D remains ambiguous. The CDR3 is 14 residues long. The germline V gene encodes CDR1 SGHAT and CDR2 FQNNGV. Trimming took 4 bases from V and 3 from J, leaving 13 bases between them. The CDR3 protein is CASSSAGFGYEQYF. The DNA for the CDR3 is TGTGCCAGCAGCTCCGCCGGGTTTGGCTACGAGCAGTACTTC.

The genes are TRBV5-1 and TRBJ2-1; D perhaps matches TRBD2 (6 bases). This CDR3 has 14 amino acids. Germline CDR1 reads SGHRS; CDR2 reads YFSETQ. V was pared by 5 bases and J by 3 bases, with 12 bases between. For the CDR3, the DNA is TGCGCCAGCAGTACGGGGGAATACTACAATGAGCAGTTCTTC. Translating it yields CASSTGEYYNEQFF.

The chain uses TRBV28 and TRBJ2-7; weak D call: TRBD1 (5 bases). The CDR3 runs to 12 residues. Trimming removed 11 bases at V and 4 bases at J, with 15 bases between. Germline V CDR1 and CDR2: MDHEN, SYDVKM. Written as DNA, the CDR3 is TGTGCCTCCCAGGTGGCAGGGTACGAGCAGTACTTC. Residues: CASQVAGYEQYF.

V gene TRBV27 combines with J gene TRBJ2-2; unclear D gene. The germline V and J ends were trimmed by 5 bases and 8 bases, with 12 bases remaining between them. This CDR3 is 13 amino acids long. Germline V gene data show CDR1 as MNHEY and CDR2 as SMNVEV (reference sequence). The CDR3 nucleotides read TGTGCCAGCAGTCTCCTCGTTGTAGGGGAGCTGTTTTTT. As protein: CASSLLVVGELFF.

The chain is built from TRBV7-9 and TRBJ2-6, with D possibly matching TRBD2 (6 bases). The germline V and J ends were trimmed by 1 base and 0 bases, with 13 bases remaining between them. The CDR3 is 18 amino acids. Germline V gene data show CDR1 as SEHNR and CDR2 as FQNEAQ (reference sequence). The CDR3 loop is CASSLGGRLPSGANVLTF. The CDR3 nucleotides read TGTGCCAGCAGCTTAGGGGGGAGGCTACCCTCTGGGGCCAACGTCCTGACTTTC.

CDR3 DNA: TGTGCCAGCTCACCAGGTCTAGCGGGAGGAGATACGCAGTATTTT. Protein sequence: CASSPGLAGGDTQYF. This chain connects TRBV18 to TRBJ2-3, with TRBD2 matching over 11 bases. The CDR3 runs 15 residues. From germline, CDR1 is KGHSH and CDR2 LQKENI. After removal of 2 bases from V and 5 bases from J, the junction contained 3 bases not matched to a gene.

V and J are TRBV27 and TRBJ2-1; 8 bases line up with TRBD1. This CDR3 region has 15 residues. From germline, CDR1 is MNHEY and CDR2 SMNVEV (reference sequence). The V gene end was trimmed by 8 bases and the J gene end by 8 bases; junction bases not matched to a gene: 14. CDR3 nucleotides: TGTGCCAGCGGGGGAAGAAGGACAGGGTTTGATGAGCAGTTCTTC. Translating it yields CASGGRRTGFDEQFF.

V and J are TRBV7-6 and TRBJ1-1; D is possibly TRBD1 (5 bases). The CDR3 runs to 15 residues. Germline lookup yields CDR1 SGHVS and CDR2 FNYEAQ. Trimming stripped 2 bases from V and 5 bases from J, with 15 bases between. This CDR3 reads CASSLMAGQGTEAFF. Written as DNA, the CDR3 is TGTGCCAGCAGCTTAATGGCAGGGCAGGGAACTGAAGCTTTCTTT.

This clone was picked up a small number of times. The V and J genes are TRBV5-5 and TRBJ1-6; D is undetermined. The germline V and J ends were trimmed by 4 bases and 4 bases, with 12 bases remaining between them. Germline V gene data show CDR1 as SGHKS and CDR2 as YYEKEE (reference sequence). The CDR3 runs 15 residues. This chain's CDR3 is CASSPTVLYNSPLHF. The CDR3 nucleotides read TGTGCCAGCAGCCCCACAGTGTTGTATAATTCACCCCTCCACTTT.

The V call is TRBV19, the J call TRBJ2-2; TRBD1 matches at 10 bases. The junction had 12 bases not matched to a gene; V was cut back by 10 bases and J by 7 bases. The germline V gene has CDR1 LNHDA and CDR2 SQIVND (reference sequence). The CDR3 is 15 amino acids. CDR3: CATKGTGVSRGELFF. The CDR3, as DNA: TGTGCCACCAAAGGGACAGGGGTTTCTCGCGGGGAGCTGTTTTTT.

V and J are TRBV3-1 (or the pseudogene TRBV3-2) and TRBJ2-7, with D possibly being TRBD1 (6 bases). V lost 2 bases and J 6 bases, leaving 17 bases between the germline ends. Germline CDR1 LGHDT, CDR2 YNNKEL (reference sequence). The CDR3 is 15 residues long. CDR3 bases: TGTGCCAGCAGCCAATTCGGGACAATTCTCCCCGAGCAGTACTTC. Protein product: CASSQFGTILPEQYF.

The V gene is TRBV11-2, the J gene TRBJ2-7; 9 bases match TRBD2. Trimming cost V 1 base and J 7 bases; bases outside gene matches: 14. Germline loops: CDR1 SGHAT, CDR2 FQNNGV. The CDR3 has 17 amino acids. The CDR3 region has the DNA TGTGCCAGCAGCTTAGGATCCTTAGCGGGAGTCCGGCCTGAGCAGTACTTC. Translating gives CASSLGSLAGVRPEQYF.

This chain connects TRBV20-1 to TRBJ2-3, with D perhaps matching TRBD2 (6 bases). CDR1 is DFQATT, CDR2 SNEGSKA, per germline (reference sequence). The CDR3 contains 10 residues. The CDR3 sequence: CRVGGDTQYF. CDR3 in DNA: TGCAGGGTGGGGGGAGATACGCAGTATTTT.

This clone showed up just once. This chain joins TRBV12-3 or TRBV12-4 and TRBJ2-1, with D possibly TRBD1 on 6 matching bases. The ends were cut back, 2 bases at V and 10 bases at J, with 12 bases in the middle. This CDR3 comprises 13 residues. In DNA, the CDR3 is TGTGCCAGCAGTTTAAGACAGGTCTCGGAGCAGTTCTTC. Residues: CASSLRQVSEQFF.

The genes are TRBV19 and TRBJ1-5, with 8 bases identical to TRBD1. The trim removed 4 bases at V and 6 bases at J, leaving 5 bases unmatched. The germline V gene encodes CDR1 LNHDA and CDR2 SQIVND (reference sequence). This CDR3 region has 14 residues. The CDR3 region has the DNA TGTGCCAGTAGTAACGGCAGGGGGCCTCAGCCCCAGCATTTT. Its protein product is CASSNGRGPQPQHF.

CDR3 nucleotide sequence: TGTGCCAGCAGCGAACTAGCGGGAGGGTACGGTGAGCAGTTCTTC. As protein: CASSELAGGYGEQFF. J is TRBJ2-1 and V is TRBV5-4; 13 bases match TRBD2. The CDR3 runs 15 residues. V shed 4 bases and J 9 bases; nucleotides not matched to a gene: 7. Germline V CDR1 and CDR2: SGHNT, YYREEE (reference sequence).

The chain recombines TRBV24-1 with TRBJ1-1; 10 bases are shared with TRBD1. With V trimmed by 5 bases and J by 5 bases, 4 bases remained unmatched. The CDR3 runs 14 residues. The V gene's germline CDR1 is KGHDR and CDR2 SFDVKD. In nucleotides, the CDR3 is TGTGCCACCAGTGGACAGGGGGCTGAGACTGAAGCTTTCTTT. This sequence encodes CATSGQGAETEAFF.

This clone was counted a single time. The J gene is TRBJ2-7, the V gene TRBV4-1, with TRBD2 identical over 8 bases. The CDR3 length is 17 residues. The ends lost 0 bases at V and 7 bases at J; junction bases unmatched: 14. Germline V gene data show CDR1 as MGHRA and CDR2 as YSYEKL. The CDR3 nucleotides are TGCGCCAGCAGCCAAGATCCTGTTGGCGGGAGGAGGCAAGAGCAGTACTTC. Protein: CASSQDPVGGRRQEQYF.

This chain connects TRBV27 to TRBJ2-7; 8 bases are shared with TRBD1. The V gene's germline CDR1 is MNHEY and CDR2 SMNVEV (reference sequence). The CDR3 is 14 residues long. Germline trimming cut 2 bases from V and 2 bases from J; bases unmatched to any gene: 2. CDR3 region: CASSLARGPYEQYF. The DNA of the CDR3 is TGTGCCAGCAGTTTAGCCAGGGGGCCCTACGAGCAGTACTTC.

V gene TRBV5-1 combines with J gene TRBJ1-3; 7 bases line up with TRBD1. The CDR3 runs to 18 residues. The junction had 12 bases not matched to a gene; V was cut back by 0 bases and J by 3 bases. Per germline, CDR1 SGHRS and CDR2 YFSETQ. CDR3 loop: CASSLERGLSICGNTIYF. Written as DNA, the CDR3 is TGCGCCAGCAGCTTGGAGAGGGGGCTATCAATATGTGGAAACACCATATATTTT.